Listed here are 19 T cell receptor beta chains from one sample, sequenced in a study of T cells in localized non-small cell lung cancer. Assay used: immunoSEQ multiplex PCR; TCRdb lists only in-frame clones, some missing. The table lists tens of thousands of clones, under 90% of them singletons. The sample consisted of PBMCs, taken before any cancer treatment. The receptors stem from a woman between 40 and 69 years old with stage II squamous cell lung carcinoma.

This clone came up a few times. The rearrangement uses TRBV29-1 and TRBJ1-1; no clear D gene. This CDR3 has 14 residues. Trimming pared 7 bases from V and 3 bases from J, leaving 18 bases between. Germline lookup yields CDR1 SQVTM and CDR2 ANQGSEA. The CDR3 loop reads CSGLGSIDHTEAFF. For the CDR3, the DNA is TGCAGCGGTCTCGGTTCTATCGATCACACTGAAGCTTTCTTT. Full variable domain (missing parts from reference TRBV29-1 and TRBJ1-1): SAVISQKPSRDICQRGTSLTIQCQVDSQVTMMFWYRQQPGQSLTLIATANQGSEATYESGFVIDKFPISRPNLTFSTLTVSNMSPEDSSIYLCSGLGSIDHTEAFFGQGTRLTVV.

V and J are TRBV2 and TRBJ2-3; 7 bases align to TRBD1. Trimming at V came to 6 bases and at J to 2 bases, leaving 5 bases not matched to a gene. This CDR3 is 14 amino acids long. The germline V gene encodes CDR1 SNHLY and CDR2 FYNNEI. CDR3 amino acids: CASSRDRNTDTQYF. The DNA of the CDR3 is TGTGCCAGCAGCAGGGACAGAAACACAGATACGCAGTATTTT.

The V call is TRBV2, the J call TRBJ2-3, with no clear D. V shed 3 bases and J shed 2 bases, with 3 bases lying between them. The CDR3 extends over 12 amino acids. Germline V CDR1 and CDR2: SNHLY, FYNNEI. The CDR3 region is CASSDNTDTQYF. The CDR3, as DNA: TGTGCCAGCAGTGACAACACAGATACGCAGTATTTT.

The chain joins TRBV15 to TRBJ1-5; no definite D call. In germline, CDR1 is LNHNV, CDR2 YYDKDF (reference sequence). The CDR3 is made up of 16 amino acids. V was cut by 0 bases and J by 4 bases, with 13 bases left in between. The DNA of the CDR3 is TGTGCCACCAGCAGAGATATTCAGGCCTTTAATCAGCCCCAGCATTTT. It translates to CATSRDIQAFNQPQHF.

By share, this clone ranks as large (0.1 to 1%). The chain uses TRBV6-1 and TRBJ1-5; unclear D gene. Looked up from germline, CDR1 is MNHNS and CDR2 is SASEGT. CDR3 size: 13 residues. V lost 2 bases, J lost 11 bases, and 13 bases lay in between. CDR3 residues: CASSEKENLAQHF. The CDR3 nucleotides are TGTGCCAGCAGTGAAAAGGAAAATCTGGCCCAGCATTTT.

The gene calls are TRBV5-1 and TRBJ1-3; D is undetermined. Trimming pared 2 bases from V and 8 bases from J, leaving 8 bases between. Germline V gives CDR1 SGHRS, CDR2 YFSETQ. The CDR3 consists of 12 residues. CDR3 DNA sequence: TGCGCCAGCAGCTTTGCATGGGACACCATATATTTT. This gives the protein CASSFAWDTIYF.

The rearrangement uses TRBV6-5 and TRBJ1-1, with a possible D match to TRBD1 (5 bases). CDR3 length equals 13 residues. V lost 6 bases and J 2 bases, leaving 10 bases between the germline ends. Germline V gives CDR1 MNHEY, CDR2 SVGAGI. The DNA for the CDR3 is TGTGCCAGCAGCAGAGACAGAAACACTGAAGCTTTCTTT. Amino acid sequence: CASSRDRNTEAFF.

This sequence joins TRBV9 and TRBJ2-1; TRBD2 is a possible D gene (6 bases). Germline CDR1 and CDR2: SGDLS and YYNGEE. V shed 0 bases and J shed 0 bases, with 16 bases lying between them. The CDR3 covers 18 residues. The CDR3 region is CASSVGVGSPSSYNEQFF. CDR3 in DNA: TGTGCCAGCAGCGTAGGTGTCGGGAGTCCGAGCTCCTACAATGAGCAGTTCTTC.

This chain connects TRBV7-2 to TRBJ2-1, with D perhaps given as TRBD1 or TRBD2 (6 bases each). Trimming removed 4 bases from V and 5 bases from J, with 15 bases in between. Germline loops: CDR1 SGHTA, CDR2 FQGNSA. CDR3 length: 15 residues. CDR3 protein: CASSYGGTTNNEQFF. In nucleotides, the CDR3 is TGTGCCAGCAGCTATGGAGGGACAACAAACAATGAGCAGTTCTTC.

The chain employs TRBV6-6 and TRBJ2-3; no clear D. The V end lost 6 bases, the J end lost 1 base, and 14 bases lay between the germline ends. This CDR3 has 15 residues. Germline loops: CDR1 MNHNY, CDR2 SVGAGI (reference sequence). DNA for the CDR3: TGTGCCAGCAGACAAAAAGGTGTTGGCACAGATACGCAGTATTTT. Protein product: CASRQKGVGTDTQYF.

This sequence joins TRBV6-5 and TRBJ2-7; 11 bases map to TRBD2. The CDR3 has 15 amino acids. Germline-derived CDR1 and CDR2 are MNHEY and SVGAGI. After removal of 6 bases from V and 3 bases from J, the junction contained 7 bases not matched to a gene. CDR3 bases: TGTGCCAGCAGGCCTGGACTAGCGGGTAACTACGAGCAGTACTTC. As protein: CASRPGLAGNYEQYF.

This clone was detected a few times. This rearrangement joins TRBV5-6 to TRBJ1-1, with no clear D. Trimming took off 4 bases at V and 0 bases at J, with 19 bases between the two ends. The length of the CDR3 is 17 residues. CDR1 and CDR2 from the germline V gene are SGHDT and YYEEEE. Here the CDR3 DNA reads TGTGCCAGCAGCCTCCCGGGCAGAGCTTACATGAACACTGAAGCTTTCTTT. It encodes CASSLPGRAYMNTEAFF.

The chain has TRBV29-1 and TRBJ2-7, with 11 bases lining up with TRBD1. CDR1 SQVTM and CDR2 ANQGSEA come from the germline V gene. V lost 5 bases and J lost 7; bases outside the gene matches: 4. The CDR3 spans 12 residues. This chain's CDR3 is CSVRTGGREQYF. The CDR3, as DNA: TGCAGCGTTAGGACAGGGGGCAGGGAGCAGTACTTC.

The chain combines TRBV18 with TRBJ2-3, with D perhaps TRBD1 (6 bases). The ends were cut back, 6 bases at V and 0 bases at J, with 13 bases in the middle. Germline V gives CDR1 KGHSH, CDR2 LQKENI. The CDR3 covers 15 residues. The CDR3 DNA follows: TGTGCCAGCTCCCCGACAGGAGCTAGCACAGATACGCAGTATTTT. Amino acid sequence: CASSPTGASTDTQYF.

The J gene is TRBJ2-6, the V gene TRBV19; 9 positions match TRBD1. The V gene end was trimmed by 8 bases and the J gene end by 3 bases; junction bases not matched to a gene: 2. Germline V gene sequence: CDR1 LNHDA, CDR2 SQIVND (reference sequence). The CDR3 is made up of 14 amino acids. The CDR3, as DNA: TGTGCCAGTTACAGGGGGCGTGGGGCCAACGTCCTGACTTTC. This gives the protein CASYRGRGANVLTF.

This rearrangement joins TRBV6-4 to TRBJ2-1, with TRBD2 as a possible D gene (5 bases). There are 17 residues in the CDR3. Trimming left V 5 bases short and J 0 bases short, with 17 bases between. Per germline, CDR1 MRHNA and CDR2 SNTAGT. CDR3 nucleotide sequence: TGTGCCAGCAGTAAGGGCCTTAGTGGGAGCTCCTACAATGAGCAGTTCTTC. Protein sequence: CASSKGLSGSSYNEQFF.

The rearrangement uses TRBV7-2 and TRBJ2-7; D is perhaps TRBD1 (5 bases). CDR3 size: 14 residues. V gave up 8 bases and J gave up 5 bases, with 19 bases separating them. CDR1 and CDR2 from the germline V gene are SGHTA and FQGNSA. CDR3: CASERTRVANEQYF. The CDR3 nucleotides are TGTGCCAGCGAGAGGACCAGGGTAGCCAACGAGCAGTACTTC.

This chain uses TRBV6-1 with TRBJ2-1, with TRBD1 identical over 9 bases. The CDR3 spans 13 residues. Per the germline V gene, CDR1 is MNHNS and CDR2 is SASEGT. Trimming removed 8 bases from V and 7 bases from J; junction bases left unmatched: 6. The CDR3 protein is CASDRDRENEQFF. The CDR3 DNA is TGTGCCAGCGACCGGGACAGGGAGAATGAGCAGTTCTTC.

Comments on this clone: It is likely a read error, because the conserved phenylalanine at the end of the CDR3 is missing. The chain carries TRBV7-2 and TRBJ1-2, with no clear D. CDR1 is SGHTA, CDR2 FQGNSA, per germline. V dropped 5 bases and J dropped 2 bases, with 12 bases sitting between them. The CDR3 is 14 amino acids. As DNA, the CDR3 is TGTGCCAGCAGCCCGGGCACCCGGAACTATGGCTACACCTCC. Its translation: CASSPGTRNYGYTS.